The next 23 T cell receptor beta chains were all read from a single sample in a study of Graves' ophthalmopathy and Graves' hyperthyroidism. Amplification from RNA transcripts yielded the TCR beta CDR3 regions. Following a first-round RT-PCR that used HTBI primers, a second-round multiplex PCR was carried out. TCRdb reprocessed the multiplex PCR reads with MiXCR, giving one entry per CDR3 protein. Of just over 600,000 distinct CDR3 sequences listed, 20% to 25% are singletons. Sequencing was carried out using peripheral blood. The receptors stem from a woman between 18 and 30 years old with stable Graves' hyperthyroidism. Some clones in this sample may be carry-over from other donors' samples.

The sample holds many counts of this clonotype. The chain carries TRBV12-3 or TRBV12-4 and TRBJ1-1; TRBD1 aligns across 10 bases. V lost 3 bases, J lost 5 bases, and 9 bases stayed unmatched. The CDR3 is made up of 16 amino acids. CDR3 nucleotides: TGTGCCAGCAGTTTCGGACAGGGGGTCCGGGGGACTGAAGCTTTCTTT. The encoded protein is CASSFGQGVRGTEAFF.

This clonotype has at least ten counts. J is TRBJ1-1 and V is TRBV5-1; 8 bases agree with TRBD1. The CDR3 covers 16 residues. Losses at the gene ends were 3 bases for V and 3 bases for J; bases not matched to a gene: 10. Germline CDR1 is SGHRS and CDR2 is YFSETQ. The CDR3 DNA is TGCGCCAGCAGCTCGGCCGGGACAGGCTTTTACACTGAAGCTTTCTTT. Translating gives CASSSAGTGFYTEAFF.

This clonotype occurred many times. This sequence joins TRBV13 and TRBJ2-4; 7 bases fit TRBD1. This CDR3 has 15 residues. CDR1 and CDR2 (germline): PRHDT, FYEKMQ (reference sequence). V shed 4 bases, J shed 4 bases, and the junction held 7 bases outside the gene matches. The CDR3 bases are TGTGCCAGCAGCTCATATCGGGACAGTAAAAACATTCAGTACTTC. Translating gives CASSSYRDSKNIQYF.

This clonotype has at least ten counts. The chain uses TRBV2 and TRBJ1-1; TRBD1 aligns across 11 bases. V gave up 6 bases and J gave up 0 bases; unmatched junction bases: 3. CDR3 length: 15 residues. The germline V gene encodes CDR1 SNHLY and CDR2 FYNNEI. The CDR3 region is CASRGGQGVNTEAFF. CDR3 DNA sequence: TGTGCCAGCAGGGGGGGACAGGGGGTGAACACTGAAGCTTTCTTT.

The V and J genes are TRBV25-1 and TRBJ2-1; 11 nucleotides align to TRBD2. The CDR3 extends over 18 amino acids. The trim removed 4 bases at V and 2 bases at J, leaving 10 bases unmatched. Looked up from germline, CDR1 is MGHDK and CDR2 is SYGVNS. This chain's CDR3 is CASSGHPGLAVPYNEQFF. CDR3 coding DNA: TGTGCCAGCAGTGGCCACCCGGGACTAGCGGTCCCCTACAATGAGCAGTTCTTC.

Points on this clonotype: This may stem from a read error, because a much larger clone lies one nucleotide away. This chain uses TRBV30 with TRBJ1-1, with 7 bases that match TRBD1. This CDR3 region has 12 residues. Germline CDR1 GTSNPN, CDR2 SVGIG (reference sequence). The CDR3 is CARSGTATEAFF. CDR3 nucleotide sequence: TGTGCCCGGAGTGGGACAGCCACTGAAGCTTTCTTT. Drawing the rest from reference TRBV30 and TRBJ1-1, the complete variable domain is SQTIHQWPATLVQPVGSPLSLECTVEGTSNPNLYWYRQAAGRGLQLLFYSVGIGQISSEVPQNLSASRPQDRQFILSSKKLLLSDSGFYLCARSGTATEAFFGQGTRLTVV.

This clonotype was found many times. V usage is TRBV7-2 and J usage is TRBJ1-2; D ambiguous. Per the germline V gene, CDR1 is SGHTA and CDR2 is FQGNSA. The CDR3 runs to 12 residues. The ends were cut back, 5 bases at V and 4 bases at J, with 8 bases in the middle. The CDR3 region is CASSRYLYGYTF. The DNA for the CDR3 is TGTGCCAGCAGCCGCTACCTCTATGGCTACACCTTC.

In its sample, this clonotype was seen many times. This sequence joins TRBV12-3 or TRBV12-4 and TRBJ1-1; no reliable D call. V dropped 6 bases and J dropped 6 bases, with 14 bases sitting between them. The CDR3 is made up of 13 amino acids. The DNA for the CDR3 is TGTGCCAGCAGCGGCCGCCGTTCGTCTGAAGCTTTCTTT. Protein product: CASSGRRSSEAFF.

The chain joins TRBV12-3 or TRBV12-4 to TRBJ1-1, with D tentatively TRBD1 (5 bases). The ends were cut back, 1 base at V and 7 bases at J, with 10 bases in the middle. CDR3 length: 13 amino acids. CDR3 sequence reads: CASSLGVGGEAFF. In nucleotides, the CDR3 is TGTGCCAGCAGTTTAGGGGTCGGGGGTGAAGCTTTCTTT.

In regard to this clonotype: This clone may be a read error of a much larger clone one base away. The chain links TRBV7-2 to TRBJ2-7; D unclear. The germline CDR1 and CDR2 sequences are SGHTA and FQGNSA. The CDR3 has 14 residues. The CDR3 here is CAISLGPLGSEQYF. CDR3 sequence (DNA): TGTGCCATCAGCTTAGGCCCCCTAGGCTCCGAGCAGTACTTC.

This clonotype was seen more than once but under ten times. The chain carries TRBV5-1 and TRBJ2-6, with a tentative D call TRBD1 (5 bases). Germline assignment: CDR1 SGHRS and CDR2 YFSETQ. V shed 4 bases and J shed 2 bases, with 10 bases lying between them. The CDR3 totals 15 residues. The CDR3 nucleotides are TGCGCCAGCAGCATAGGGGATCCTGGGGCCAACGTCCTGACTTTC. As protein: CASSIGDPGANVLTF. Using reference TRBV5-1 and TRBJ2-6 for the parts outside the CDR3, the full variable domain is KAGVTQTPRYLIKTRGQQVTLSCSPISGHRSVSWYQQTPGQGLQFLFEYFSETQRNKGNFPGRFSGRQFSNSRSEMNVSTLELGDSALYLCASSIGDPGANVLTFGAGSRLTVL.

The table lists this clonotype with many counts. The gene calls are TRBV6-2 or TRBV6-3 and TRBJ2-7, with 7 bases fitting TRBD2. The V gene end was trimmed by 4 bases and the J gene end by 2 bases; junction bases not matched to a gene: 8. This CDR3 spans 15 amino acids. The germline V gene encodes CDR1 MNHEY and CDR2 SVGEGT. The CDR3 region has the DNA TGTGCCAGCAGTTCCCAGCGGGGCTCCCCCTACGAGCAGTACTTC. Its protein is CASSSQRGSPYEQYF.

This clonotype was seen ten or more times. The gene calls are TRBV6-5 and TRBJ1-2; 7 bases line up with TRBD1. In germline, CDR1 is MNHEY, CDR2 SVGAGI. This CDR3 contains 15 residues. The V segment lost 6 bases and the J segment 1 base; nucleotides outside the gene matches: 8. The CDR3 loop reads CASSPHGQDNYGYTF. CDR3 DNA sequence: TGTGCCAGCAGCCCACACGGACAGGATAACTATGGCTACACCTTC.

In this sample, this clonotype turned up a few times. V gene TRBV6-2 or TRBV6-3 combines with J gene TRBJ2-2; 10 nucleotides line up with TRBD1. V shed 2 bases, J shed 6 bases, and the junction held 6 bases outside the gene matches. The CDR3 is 16 amino acids. Germline V gene sequence: CDR1 MNHEY, CDR2 SVGEGT. This CDR3 reads CASSYDRGLGAGELFF. CDR3 nucleotides: TGTGCCAGCAGTTACGACAGGGGGCTTGGCGCCGGGGAGCTGTTTTTT.

This clonotype was counted many times. The chain uses TRBV5-1 and TRBJ1-6, with D tentatively TRBD1 (5 bases). The germline gives CDR1 SGHRS, CDR2 YFSETQ. The CDR3 has 14 amino acids. The germline V and J ends were trimmed by 0 bases and 9 bases, with 10 bases remaining between them. This CDR3 is CASSLGGGGSPLHF. The CDR3 nucleotides read TGCGCCAGCAGCTTGGGGGGCGGCGGTTCACCCCTCCACTTT.

This clonotype was seen ten or more times. This sequence joins TRBV6-1 and TRBJ2-7, with 7 bases fitting TRBD1. Germline lookup yields CDR1 MNHNS and CDR2 SASEGT. J gave up 7 bases and V 1 base, and 10 bases lay outside the gene matches. This CDR3 has 15 residues. DNA of the CDR3: TGTGCCAGCAGTGAAGTAGGGGGCTCAACGGTAGAGCAGTACTTC. Its translation is CASSEVGGSTVEQYF.

In this sample, this clonotype turned up many times. The CDR3: CASTIRQQNTEAFF. For the CDR3, the DNA is TGTGCCAGCACGATTAGACAGCAGAACACTGAAGCTTTCTTT. The chain uses TRBV2 and TRBJ1-1, with a tentative D call TRBD1 (5 bases). In germline, CDR1 is SNHLY, CDR2 FYNNEI. CDR3 length: 14 amino acids. Trimming shortened V by 7 bases and J by 1 base, and 13 bases separated the two germline ends.

In its sample, this clonotype was seen many times. The chain carries TRBV9 and TRBJ2-2; D is undetermined. Looked up from germline, CDR1 is SGDLS and CDR2 is YYNGEE. Trimming stripped 5 bases from V and 6 bases from J, with 11 bases between. The CDR3 is 13 amino acids. CDR3 region: CASRHAGAGELFF. CDR3 in DNA: TGTGCCAGCAGGCACGCCGGCGCCGGGGAGCTGTTTTTT.

At least ten counts were recorded for this clonotype. The chain links TRBV12-3 or TRBV12-4 to TRBJ1-5, with D hard to call. Trimming stripped 6 bases from V and 9 bases from J, with 18 bases between. The CDR3 contains 14 residues. The CDR3 region is CASRSDVGLGPQHF. DNA for the CDR3: TGTGCCAGCAGATCTGACGTGGGTTTGGGGCCCCAGCATTTT.

This clonotype was seen many times. The rearrangement uses TRBV12-3 or TRBV12-4 and TRBJ1-5, with 9 bases fitting TRBD1. CDR3 length: 14 residues. After removal of 5 bases from V and 7 bases from J, the junction contained 6 bases not matched to a gene. CDR3 sequence reads: CASSPDRGRQPQHF. CDR3 nucleotides: TGTGCCAGCAGTCCGGACAGGGGTCGACAGCCCCAGCATTTT.

V gene TRBV11-2 combines with J gene TRBJ1-3; TRBD1 might be the D (5 bases). V was trimmed by 1 base and J by 0 bases, leaving 13 bases between them. In germline, CDR1 is SGHAT, CDR2 FQNNGV. This CDR3 spans 17 amino acids. In DNA form, the CDR3 reads TGTGCCAGCAGCTTAGTGGCAGGGACCCTCTCTGGAAACACCATATATTTT. Protein: CASSLVAGTLSGNTIYF.

The chain recombines TRBV12-3 or TRBV12-4 with TRBJ1-1; 8 bases match TRBD1. The ends lost 6 bases at V and 1 base at J; junction bases unmatched: 13. This CDR3 spans 17 amino acids. As DNA, the CDR3 is TGTGCCAGCAGCCCTCAGGGGGCAGGGGTCAAGAACACTGAAGCTTTCTTT. This encodes CASSPQGAGVKNTEAFF.

This clonotype was seen repeatedly, ten times or more. The rearrangement uses TRBV6-5 and TRBJ1-2; D possibly corresponds to TRBD1 (5 bases). Trimming removed 9 bases at V and 2 bases at J, with 19 bases between. The CDR3 has 15 amino acids. The germline CDR1 and CDR2 sequences are MNHEY and SVGAGI. The CDR3 loop is CASRSGQADNYGYTF. The CDR3 DNA sequence: TGTGCCAGTCGCAGTGGACAAGCAGACAACTATGGCTACACCTTC.